This is a list of T cell receptor beta chains from one sample in a study of cytotoxic CD8 clonotypes in ibrutinib-treated CLL. Sequencing was performed with immunoSEQ multiplex PCR; in TCRdb, only in-frame clones are kept and a portion is missing. The sample contains 300,000 or so clones, under 70% of which appear only once. Sequenced material: PBMCs, taken after 36 months of ibrutinib treatment. The receptors stem from a human donor with chronic lymphocytic leukemia. CDR3s include the opening cysteine and the closing phenylalanine or tryptophan. A D gene is named only where the DNA matches it firmly. Clone size is not always given. Where it is, it says once, few, many or a class for expanded clones.

J gene | V gene | clone size | D gene | CDR3 DNA | CDR3 protein
TRBJ1-5 | TRBV6-5 | few | - | TGTGCCAGCAGTTACGCAGGGGCCTATCAGCCCCAGCATTTT | CASSYAGAYQPQHF
TRBJ2-2 | TRBV4-1 | - | TRBD1 | TGCGCCAGCAGCCAAGGGCGGACAGGGCCTTTGAGGGGGGAGCTGTTTTTT | CASSQGRTGPLRGELFF
TRBJ2-3 | TRBV4-3 | few | - | TGCGCCAGCAGCCAGGGGACGGGTTTGGATACGCAGTATTTT | CASSQGTGLDTQYF
TRBJ2-2 | TRBV15 | - | TRBD1 | TGTGCCACCAGAGGGAGGGACAGGGAGACCGGGGAGCTGTTTTTT | CATRGRDRETGELFF
TRBJ2-5 | TRBV4-1 | - | - | TGCGCCAGCAGCCAAGCAGCCCCCGCGGGAAGGTGGGAGACCCAGTACTTC | CASSQAAPAGRWETQYF
TRBJ2-7 | TRBV18 | - | - | TGTGCCAGCTCACCACTCAGGGCCTACGAGCAGTACTTC | CASSPLRAYEQYF
TRBJ2-7 | TRBV7-9 | - | - | TGTGCCAGCAGCTTAGAAGGGTTTCAGTACTTC | CASSLEGFQYF
TRBJ1-5 | TRBV19 | - | - | TGTGCCAGTAGTATAGTAAGGGACAGCAATCAGCCCCAGCATTTT | CASSIVRDSNQPQHF
TRBJ2-7 | TRBV2 | few | - | TGTGCCAGCAGGGCAAACTACGAGCAGTACTTC | CASRANYEQYF
TRBJ2-2 | TRBV21-1 | - | - | TGTGCCAGCTTTCGGAAGGAGGGCTCACGCCGCCTCACCGGGGAGCTGTTTTTT | CASFRKEGSRRLTGELFF
TRBJ2-1 | TRBV7-9 | - | TRBD1 | TGTGCCAGCAGCCTCCCGACAGGGAATGAGCAGTTCTTC | CASSLPTGNEQFF
TRBJ2-7 | TRBV7-8 | - | TRBD2 | TGTGCCAGCAGCTTACCGGCTCCAGCGGGAGGCGAGCAGTACTTC | CASSLPAPAGGEQYF
TRBJ2-5 | TRBV5-1 | - | TRBD2 | TGCGCCAGCAGCTTGAGGGGACTAGCGGGAGGTTATGAGGAGACCCAGTACTTC | CASSLRGLAGGYEETQYF